This T cell receptor beta chain was captured by sequencing in a study of shared T cell receptors in the human thymus. The CDR3 is 14 residues long. The germline CDR1 and CDR2 sequences are SGHKS and YYEKEE (reference sequence). The table came from immunoSEQ multiplex PCR; TCRdb's copy has only in-frame clones and leaves some out. Here the sample spans hundreds of thousands of clones, over 75% being singletons. In the case of this clone: A read error may produce the germline difference seen at one junction end.

The data also belong to a second study, concerning human thymus T cells. That source adds: Healthy Finnish infants undergoing corrective surgery for congenital heart defects were the donors. The source of the thymus tissue was resections taken during corrective heart surgery.

This chain uses TRBV5-5 with TRBJ2-7; 12 bases line up with TRBD1. The receptor was isolated from a boy under three years old with a congenital heart defect. Sequencing was performed on thymocytes. CDR3 protein: CASSSRDRGRGYHF. Written as DNA, the CDR3 is TGTGCCAGCAGCTCCCGGGACAGGGGGCGAGGGTACCACTTC.